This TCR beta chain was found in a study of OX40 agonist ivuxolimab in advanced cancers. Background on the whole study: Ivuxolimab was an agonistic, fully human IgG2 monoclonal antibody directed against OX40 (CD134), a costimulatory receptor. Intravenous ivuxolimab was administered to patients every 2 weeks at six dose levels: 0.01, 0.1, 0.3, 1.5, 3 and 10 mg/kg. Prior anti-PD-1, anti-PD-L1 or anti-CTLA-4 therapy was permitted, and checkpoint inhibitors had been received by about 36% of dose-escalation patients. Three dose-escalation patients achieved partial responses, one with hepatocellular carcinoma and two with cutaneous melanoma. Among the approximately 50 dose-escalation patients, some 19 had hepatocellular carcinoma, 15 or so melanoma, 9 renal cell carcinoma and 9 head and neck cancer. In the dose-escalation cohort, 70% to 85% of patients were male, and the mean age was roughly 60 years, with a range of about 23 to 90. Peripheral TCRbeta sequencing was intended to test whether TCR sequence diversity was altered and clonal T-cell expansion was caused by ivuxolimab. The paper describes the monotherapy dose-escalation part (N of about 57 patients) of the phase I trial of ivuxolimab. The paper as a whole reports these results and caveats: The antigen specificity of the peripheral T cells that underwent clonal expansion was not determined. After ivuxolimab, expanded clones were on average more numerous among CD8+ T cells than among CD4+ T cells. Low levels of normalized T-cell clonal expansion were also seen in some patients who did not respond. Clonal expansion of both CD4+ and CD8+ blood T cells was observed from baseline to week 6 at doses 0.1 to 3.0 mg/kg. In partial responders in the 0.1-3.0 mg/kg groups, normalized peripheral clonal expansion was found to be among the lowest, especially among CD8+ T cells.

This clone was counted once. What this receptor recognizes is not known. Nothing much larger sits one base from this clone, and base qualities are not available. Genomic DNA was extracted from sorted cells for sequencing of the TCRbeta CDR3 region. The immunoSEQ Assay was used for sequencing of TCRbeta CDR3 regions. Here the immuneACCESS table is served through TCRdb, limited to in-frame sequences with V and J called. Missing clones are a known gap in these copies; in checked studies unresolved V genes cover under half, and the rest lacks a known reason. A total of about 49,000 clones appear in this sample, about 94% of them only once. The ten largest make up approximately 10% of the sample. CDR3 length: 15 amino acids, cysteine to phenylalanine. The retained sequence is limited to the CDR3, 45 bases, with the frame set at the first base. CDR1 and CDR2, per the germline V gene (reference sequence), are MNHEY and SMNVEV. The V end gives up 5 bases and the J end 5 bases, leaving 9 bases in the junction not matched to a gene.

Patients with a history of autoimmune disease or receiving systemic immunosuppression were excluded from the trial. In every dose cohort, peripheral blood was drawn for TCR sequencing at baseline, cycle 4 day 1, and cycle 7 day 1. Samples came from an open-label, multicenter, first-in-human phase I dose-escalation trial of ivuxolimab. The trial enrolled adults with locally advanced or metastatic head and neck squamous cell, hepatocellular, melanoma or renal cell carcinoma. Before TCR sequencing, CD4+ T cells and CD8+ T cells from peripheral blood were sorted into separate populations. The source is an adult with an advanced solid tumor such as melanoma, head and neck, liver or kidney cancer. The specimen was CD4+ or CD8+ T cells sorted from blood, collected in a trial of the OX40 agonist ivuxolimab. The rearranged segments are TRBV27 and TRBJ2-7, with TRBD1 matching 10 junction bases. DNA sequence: TGTGCCAGCAGTGGATCGACAGGGGGCGGCCACGAGCAGTACTTC. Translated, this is CASSGSTGGGHEQYF.